This TCR beta chain was found in a study of CD8 T cells in ankylosing spondylitis. Regarding the study as a whole: A TCR beta motif of eight highly homologous variants appeared characteristic of ankylosing spondylitis blood.

TCRdb fed the 5' RACE reads into MiXCR, producing one record per CDR3 protein. The sample records more than 650,000 distinct CDR3 sequences, approximately 12% being singletons. This CDR3 region has 17 residues. The V end was cut by 2 bases, the J end by 2 bases, with 19 bases between. Germline V gene sequence: CDR1 LGHNA, CDR2 YNFKEQ. Concerning this clonotype: Its cognate antigen is unknown.

The genes are TRBV4-2 and TRBJ2-7, with a possible D match to TRBD2 (6 bases). The clonotype was recovered from a male donor with ankylosing spondylitis. The sample was blood, either unsorted or a sorted T cell fraction (not recorded which). CDR3 protein: CASSQLLVRGEAYEQYF. CDR3 nucleotides: TGTGCCAGCAGCCAACTACTTGTGCGGGGAGAAGCCTACGAGCAGTACTTC.